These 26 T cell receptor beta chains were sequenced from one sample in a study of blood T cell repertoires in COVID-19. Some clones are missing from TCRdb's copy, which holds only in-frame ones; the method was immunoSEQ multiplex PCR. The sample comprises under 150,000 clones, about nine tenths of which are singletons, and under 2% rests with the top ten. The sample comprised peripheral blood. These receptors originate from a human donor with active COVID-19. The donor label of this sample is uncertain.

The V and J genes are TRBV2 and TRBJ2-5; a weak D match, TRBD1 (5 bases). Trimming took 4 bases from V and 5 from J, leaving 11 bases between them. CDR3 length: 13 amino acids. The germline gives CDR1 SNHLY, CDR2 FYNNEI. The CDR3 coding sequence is TGTGCCAGCAGTGCCAGGGCTGGGGAGACCCAGTACTTC. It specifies CASSARAGETQYF.

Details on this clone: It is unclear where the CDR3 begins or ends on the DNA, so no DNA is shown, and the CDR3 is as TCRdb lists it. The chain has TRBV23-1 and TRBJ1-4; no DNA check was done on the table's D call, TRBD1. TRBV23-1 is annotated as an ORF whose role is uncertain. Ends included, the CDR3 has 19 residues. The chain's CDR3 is CASILGWVDRGRISEKLFF.

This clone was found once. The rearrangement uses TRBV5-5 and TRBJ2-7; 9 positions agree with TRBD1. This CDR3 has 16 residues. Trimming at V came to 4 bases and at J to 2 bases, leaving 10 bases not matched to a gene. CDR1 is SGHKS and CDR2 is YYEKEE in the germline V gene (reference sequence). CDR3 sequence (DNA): TGTGCCAGCAGCCTAAAAGGACAGGGGCGAGCCTACGAGCAGTACTTC. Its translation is CASSLKGQGRAYEQYF. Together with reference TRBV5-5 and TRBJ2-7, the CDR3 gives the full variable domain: DAGVTQSPTHLIKTRGQQVTLRCSPISGHKSVSWYQQVLGQGPQFIFQYYEKEERGRGNFPDRFSARQFPNYSSELNVNALLLGDSALYLCASSLKGQGRAYEQYFGPGTRLTVT.

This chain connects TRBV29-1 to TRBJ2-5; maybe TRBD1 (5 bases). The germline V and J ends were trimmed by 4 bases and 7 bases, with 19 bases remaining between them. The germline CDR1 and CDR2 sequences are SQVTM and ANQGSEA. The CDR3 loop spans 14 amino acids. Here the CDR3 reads CSVGGSIITGTQYF. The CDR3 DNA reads TGCAGCGTTGGAGGATCGATAATCACAGGGACCCAGTACTTC.

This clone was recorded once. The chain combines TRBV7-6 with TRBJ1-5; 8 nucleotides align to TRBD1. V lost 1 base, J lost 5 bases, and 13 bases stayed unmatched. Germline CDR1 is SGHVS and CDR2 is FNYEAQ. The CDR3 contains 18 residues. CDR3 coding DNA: TGTGCCAGCAGCTTAGGGTACAGGGGGAAAGAAGGCGATCAGCCCCAGCATTTT. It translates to CASSLGYRGKEGDQPQHF.

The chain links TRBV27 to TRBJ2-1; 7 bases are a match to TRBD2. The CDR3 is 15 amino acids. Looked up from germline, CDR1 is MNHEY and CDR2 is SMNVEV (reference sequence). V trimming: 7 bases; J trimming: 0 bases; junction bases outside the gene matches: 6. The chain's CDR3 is CASTSGVSSYNEQFF. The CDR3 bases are TGTGCCAGCACCAGCGGGGTTAGCTCCTACAATGAGCAGTTCTTC.

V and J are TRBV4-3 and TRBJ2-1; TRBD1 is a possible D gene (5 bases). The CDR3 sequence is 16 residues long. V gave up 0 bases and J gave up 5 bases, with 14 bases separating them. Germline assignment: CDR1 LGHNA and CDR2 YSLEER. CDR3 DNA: TGCGCCAGCAGCCAAGATAACCAGGGAATCGACAATGAGCAGTTCTTC. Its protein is CASSQDNQGIDNEQFF.

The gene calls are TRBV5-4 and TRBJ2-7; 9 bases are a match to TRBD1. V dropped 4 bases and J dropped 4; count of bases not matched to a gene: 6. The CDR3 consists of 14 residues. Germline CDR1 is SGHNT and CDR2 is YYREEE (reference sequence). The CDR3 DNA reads TGTGCCAGCAGCCTAGGGGACAGGGATTACGAGCAGTACTTC. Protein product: CASSLGDRDYEQYF.

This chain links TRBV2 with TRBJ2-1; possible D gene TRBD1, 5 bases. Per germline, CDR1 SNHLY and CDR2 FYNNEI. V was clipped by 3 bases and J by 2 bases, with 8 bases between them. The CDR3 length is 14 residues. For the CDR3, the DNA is TGTGCCAGCAGTGATTGGGGCCCCTACAATGAGCAGTTCTTC. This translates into CASSDWGPYNEQFF.

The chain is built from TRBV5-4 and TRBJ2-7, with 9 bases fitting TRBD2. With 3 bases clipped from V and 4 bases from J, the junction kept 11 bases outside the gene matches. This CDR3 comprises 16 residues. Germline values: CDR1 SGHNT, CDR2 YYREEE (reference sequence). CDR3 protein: CASSSPTGTSSYEQYF. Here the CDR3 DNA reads TGTGCCAGCAGCTCTCCGACCGGGACTAGCTCATACGAGCAGTACTTC.

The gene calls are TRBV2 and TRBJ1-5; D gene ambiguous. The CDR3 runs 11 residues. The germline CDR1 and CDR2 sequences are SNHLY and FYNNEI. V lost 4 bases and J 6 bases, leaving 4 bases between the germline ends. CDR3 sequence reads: CASSVGQPQHF. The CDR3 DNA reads TGTGCCAGCAGTGTCGGTCAGCCCCAGCATTTT.

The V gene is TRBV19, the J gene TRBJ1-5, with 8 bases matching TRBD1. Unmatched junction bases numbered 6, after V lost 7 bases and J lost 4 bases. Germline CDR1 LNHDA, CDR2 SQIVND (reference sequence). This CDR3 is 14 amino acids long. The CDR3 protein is CASKEQGGNQPQHF. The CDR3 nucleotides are TGTGCCAGTAAGGAACAGGGGGGTAATCAGCCCCAGCATTTT.

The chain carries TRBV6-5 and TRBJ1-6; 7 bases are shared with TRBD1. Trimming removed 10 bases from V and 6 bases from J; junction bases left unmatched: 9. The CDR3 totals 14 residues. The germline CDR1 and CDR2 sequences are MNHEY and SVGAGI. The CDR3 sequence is CATGGTVPNSPLHF. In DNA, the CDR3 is TGTGCCACCGGAGGGACAGTACCTAATTCACCCCTCCACTTT.

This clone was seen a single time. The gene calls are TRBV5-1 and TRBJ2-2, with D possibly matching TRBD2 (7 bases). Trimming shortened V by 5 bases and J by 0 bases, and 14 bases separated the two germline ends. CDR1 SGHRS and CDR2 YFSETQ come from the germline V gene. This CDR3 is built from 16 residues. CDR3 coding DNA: TGCGCCAGCAGAGGGGGAGGGGCGTCGAACACCGGGGAGCTGTTTTTT. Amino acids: CASRGGGASNTGELFF.

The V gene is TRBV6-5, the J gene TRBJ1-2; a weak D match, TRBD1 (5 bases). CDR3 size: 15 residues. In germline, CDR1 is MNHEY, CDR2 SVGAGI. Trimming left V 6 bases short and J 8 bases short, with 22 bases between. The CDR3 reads CASSRTLERGEGYTF. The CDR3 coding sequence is TGTGCCAGCAGCCGAACCCTCGAGCGGGGCGAGGGCTACACCTTC.

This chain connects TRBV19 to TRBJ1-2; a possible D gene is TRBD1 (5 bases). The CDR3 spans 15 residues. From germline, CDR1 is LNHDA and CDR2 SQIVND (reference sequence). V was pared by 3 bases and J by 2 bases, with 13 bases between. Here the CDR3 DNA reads TGTGCCAGTAGTATGGCGGGACTGTTCAACTATGGCTACACCTTC. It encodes CASSMAGLFNYGYTF.

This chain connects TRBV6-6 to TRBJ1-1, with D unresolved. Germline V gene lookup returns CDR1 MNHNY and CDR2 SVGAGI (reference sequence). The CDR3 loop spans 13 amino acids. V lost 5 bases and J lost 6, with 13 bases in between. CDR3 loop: CASSLPGYSEAFF. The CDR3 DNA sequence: TGTGCCAGCAGTCTTCCGGGGTACTCTGAAGCTTTCTTT.

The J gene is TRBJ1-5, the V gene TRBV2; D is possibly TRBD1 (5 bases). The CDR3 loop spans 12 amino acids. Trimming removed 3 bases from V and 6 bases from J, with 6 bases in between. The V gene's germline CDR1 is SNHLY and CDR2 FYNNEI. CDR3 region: CASSEGGQPQHF. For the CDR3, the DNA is TGTGCCAGCAGTGAGGGGGGTCAGCCCCAGCATTTT.

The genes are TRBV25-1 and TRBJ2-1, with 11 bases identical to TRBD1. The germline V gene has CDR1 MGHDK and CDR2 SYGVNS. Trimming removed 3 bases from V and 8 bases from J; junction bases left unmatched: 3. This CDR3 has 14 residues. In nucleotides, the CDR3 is TGTGCCAGCAGTGAGGACAGGGGGCGTGATGAGCAGTTCTTC. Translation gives CASSEDRGRDEQFF.

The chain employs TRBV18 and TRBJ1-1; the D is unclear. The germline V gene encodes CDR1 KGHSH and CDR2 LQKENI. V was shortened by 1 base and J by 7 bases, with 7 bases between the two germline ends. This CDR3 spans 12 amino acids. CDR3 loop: CASSPRGFEAFF. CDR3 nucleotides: TGTGCCAGCTCACCACGAGGGTTTGAAGCTTTCTTT.

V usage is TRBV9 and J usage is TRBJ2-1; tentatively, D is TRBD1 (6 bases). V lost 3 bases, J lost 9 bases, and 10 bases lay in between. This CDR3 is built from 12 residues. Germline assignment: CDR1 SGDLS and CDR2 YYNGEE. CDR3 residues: CASSAGDGEQFF. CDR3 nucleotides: TGTGCCAGCAGCGCAGGGGACGGTGAGCAGTTCTTC.

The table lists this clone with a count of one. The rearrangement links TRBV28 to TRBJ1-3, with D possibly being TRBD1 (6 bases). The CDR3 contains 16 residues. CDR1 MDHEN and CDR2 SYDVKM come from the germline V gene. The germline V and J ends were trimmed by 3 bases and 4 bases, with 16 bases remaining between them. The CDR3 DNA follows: TGTGCCAGCAGTTTCGAGCCTCCGGGGACAGGAAACACCATATATTTT. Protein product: CASSFEPPGTGNTIYF.

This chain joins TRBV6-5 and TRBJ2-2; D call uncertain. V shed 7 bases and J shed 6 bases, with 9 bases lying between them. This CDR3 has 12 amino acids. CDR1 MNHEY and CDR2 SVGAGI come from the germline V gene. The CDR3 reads CASKRSPGELFF. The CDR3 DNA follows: TGTGCCAGCAAAAGGAGTCCCGGGGAGCTGTTTTTT.

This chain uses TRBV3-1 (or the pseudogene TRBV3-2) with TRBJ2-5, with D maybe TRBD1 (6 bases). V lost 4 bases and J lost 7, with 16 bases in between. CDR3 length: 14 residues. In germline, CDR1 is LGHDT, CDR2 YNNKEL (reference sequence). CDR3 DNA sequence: TGTGCCAGCAGCCCACAAAACAGGGTTGGGACCCAGTACTTC. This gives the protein CASSPQNRVGTQYF.

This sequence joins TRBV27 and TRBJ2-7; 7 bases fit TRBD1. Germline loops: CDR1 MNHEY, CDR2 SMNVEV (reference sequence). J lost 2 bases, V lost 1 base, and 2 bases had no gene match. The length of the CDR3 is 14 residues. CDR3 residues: CASSLYTGAYEQYF. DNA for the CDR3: TGTGCCAGCAGTTTATATACAGGGGCCTACGAGCAGTACTTC.

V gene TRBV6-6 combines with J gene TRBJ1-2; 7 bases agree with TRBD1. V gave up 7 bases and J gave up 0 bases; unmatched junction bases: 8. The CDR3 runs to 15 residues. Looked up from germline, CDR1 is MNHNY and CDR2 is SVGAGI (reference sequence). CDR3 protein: CASNDSGGSNYGYTF. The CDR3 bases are TGTGCCAGCAACGACTCAGGGGGTTCTAACTATGGCTACACCTTC.